A selection of T cell receptor beta chains follows, all from one sample in a study of cytomegalovirus exposure and HLA in healthy donors. Sequencing used immunoSEQ multiplex PCR; TCRdb keeps in-frame clones, though not all of them. The sample shows some 150,000 clones, 80% to 85% of them seen only once. The source material was PBMCs. The receptor source for this set is a boy between 2 and 10 years old in good health and CMV-seronegative. The CDR3 runs from the conserved cysteine through the conserved F or W. A D gene is named only where the DNA matches it firmly. Not every row has a clone size; where given, it reads once, few, many or a size class.

V gene: TRBV5-6; clone size: -; D gene: -; J gene: TRBJ1-6; CDR3 DNA: TGTGCCAGCAGCTTGGTGAAAGAGAATTCACCCCTCCACTTT; CDR3 protein: CASSLVKENSPLHF
V gene: TRBV10-2; clone size: -; D gene: -; J gene: TRBJ2-3; CDR3 DNA: TGCGCCAGCAGTGGCGGGGACAGCGCCTTCACAGATACGCAGTATTTT; CDR3 protein: CASSGGDSAFTDTQYF
V gene: TRBV4-1; clone size: -; D gene: -; J gene: TRBJ2-1; CDR3 DNA: TGCGCCAGCAGCCACCTACTCCCCCGTCCGGCGCGGAGGACGGGTTACAATGAGCAGTTCTTC; CDR3 protein: CASSHLLPRPARRTGYNEQFF
V gene: TRBV5-4; clone size: -; D gene: TRBD1; J gene: TRBJ2-5; CDR3 DNA: TGTGCCAGCAGCTTGCAGGGGGTGTGGAAAGAGACCCAGTACTTC; CDR3 protein: CASSLQGVWKETQYF
V gene: TRBV7-9; clone size: -; D gene: -; J gene: TRBJ1-4; CDR3 DNA: TGTGCCAGCAGCTTTCAGAAAAAACTGTTTTTT; CDR3 protein: CASSFQKKLFF
V gene: TRBV7-9; clone size: -; D gene: -; J gene: TRBJ1-5; CDR3 DNA: TGTGCCAGCAGCTTAGGAGGGGGAAGGTATAATCAGCCCCAGCATTTT; CDR3 protein: CASSLGGGRYNQPQHF
V gene: TRBV5-1; clone size: -; D gene: -; J gene: TRBJ2-7; CDR3 DNA: TGCGCCAGCAGCCAATCGGGGATCCCCCCCTACGAGCAGTACTTC; CDR3 protein: CASSQSGIPPYEQYF
V gene: TRBV10-1; clone size: -; D gene: TRBD2; J gene: TRBJ2-1; CDR3 DNA: TGCGCCAGCAGTGAACAGACTAGCGGGAGGGCTAATGAGCAGTTCTTC; CDR3 protein: CASSEQTSGRANEQFF
V gene: TRBV25-1; clone size: once; D gene: TRBD1; J gene: TRBJ1-2; CDR3 DNA: TGTGCCAGCAGCGGGACAGGGGGCAATGGCTACACCTTC; CDR3 protein: CASSGTGGNGYTF
V gene: TRBV30; clone size: -; D gene: -; J gene: TRBJ2-7; CDR3 DNA: TGTGCCTGGAGTGGCTCCTACGAGCAGTACTTC; CDR3 protein: CAWSGSYEQYF
V gene: TRBV11-2; clone size: -; D gene: -; J gene: TRBJ2-5; CDR3 DNA: TGTGCCAGCAGCTTAATCCGGACAGAAGAGACCCAGTACTTC; CDR3 protein: CASSLIRTEETQYF
V gene: TRBV5-4; clone size: -; D gene: -; J gene: TRBJ2-3; CDR3 DNA: TGTGCCAGACACCACAAAAGCACAGATACGCAGTATTTT; CDR3 protein: CARHHKSTDTQYF